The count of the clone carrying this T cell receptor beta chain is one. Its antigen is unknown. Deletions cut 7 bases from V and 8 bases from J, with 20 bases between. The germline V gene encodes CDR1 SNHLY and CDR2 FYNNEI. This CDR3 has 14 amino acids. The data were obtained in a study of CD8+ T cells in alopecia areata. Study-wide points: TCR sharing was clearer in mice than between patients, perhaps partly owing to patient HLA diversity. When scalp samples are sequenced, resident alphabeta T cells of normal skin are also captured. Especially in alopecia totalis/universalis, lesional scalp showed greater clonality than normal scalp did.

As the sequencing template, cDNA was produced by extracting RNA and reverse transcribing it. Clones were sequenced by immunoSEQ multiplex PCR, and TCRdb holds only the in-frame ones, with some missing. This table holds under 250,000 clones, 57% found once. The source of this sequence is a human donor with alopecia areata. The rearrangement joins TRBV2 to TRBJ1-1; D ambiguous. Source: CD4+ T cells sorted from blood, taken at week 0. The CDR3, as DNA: TGTGCCAGCAACGGACCCATTAGTGCGCTGGAAGCTTTCTTT. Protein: CASNGPISALEAFF.